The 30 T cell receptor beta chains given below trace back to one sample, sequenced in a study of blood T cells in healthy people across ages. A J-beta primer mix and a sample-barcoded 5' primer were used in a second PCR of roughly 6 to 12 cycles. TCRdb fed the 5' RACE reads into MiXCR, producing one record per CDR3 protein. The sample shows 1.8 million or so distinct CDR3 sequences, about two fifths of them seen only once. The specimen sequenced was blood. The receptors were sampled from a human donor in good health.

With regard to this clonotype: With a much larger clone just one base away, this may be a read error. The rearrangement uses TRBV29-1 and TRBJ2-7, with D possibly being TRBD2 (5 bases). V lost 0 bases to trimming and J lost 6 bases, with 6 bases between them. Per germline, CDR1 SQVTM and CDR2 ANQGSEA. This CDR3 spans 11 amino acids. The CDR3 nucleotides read TGCAGCGTTGAAGAGGGAGCCGAGCAGTACTTC. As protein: CSVEEGAEQYF.

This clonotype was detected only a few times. The CDR3 reads CASSTHRGPYNEQFF. For the CDR3, the DNA is TGTGCCAGTAGTACCCACAGGGGACCTTACAATGAGCAGTTCTTC. The chain is built from TRBV19 and TRBJ2-1; 7 bases are a match to TRBD1. Germline V gene data show CDR1 as LNHDA and CDR2 as SQIVND (reference sequence). The V and J ends lost 4 bases and 4 bases, in that order; junction bases with no gene match: 7. The CDR3 has 15 residues.

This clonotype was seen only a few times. CDR3 sequence reads: CASSLREGYLPQYF. The CDR3 bases are TGTGCCAGCAGTCTCCGGGAGGGCTACCTCCCGCAGTATTTT. The genes are TRBV6-6 and TRBJ2-3; the match to TRBD2 covers 8 bases. CDR3 length equals 14 residues. V trimming: 5 bases; J trimming: 10 bases; junction bases outside the gene matches: 11. Per germline, CDR1 MNHNY and CDR2 SVGAGI (reference sequence).

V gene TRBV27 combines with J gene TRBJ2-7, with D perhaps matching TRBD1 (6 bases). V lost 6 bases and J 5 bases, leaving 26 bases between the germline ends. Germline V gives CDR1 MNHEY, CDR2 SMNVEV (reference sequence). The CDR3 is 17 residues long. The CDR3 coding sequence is TGTGCCAGCAGAGTTTTCGGGGCACAGGGATTTTCCCACGAGCAGTACTTC. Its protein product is CASRVFGAQGFSHEQYF.

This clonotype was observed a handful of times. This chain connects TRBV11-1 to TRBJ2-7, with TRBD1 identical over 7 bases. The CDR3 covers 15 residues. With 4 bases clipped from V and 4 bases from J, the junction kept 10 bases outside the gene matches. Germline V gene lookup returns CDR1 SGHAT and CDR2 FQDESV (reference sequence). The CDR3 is CASSSTPGQTYEQYF. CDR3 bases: TGTGCCAGCAGCTCGACCCCGGGACAGACATACGAGCAGTACTTC.

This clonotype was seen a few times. The CDR3 is CASSLSGWSYTF. The CDR3 DNA sequence: TGTGCCAGCAGCTTGTCCGGATGGAGCTACACCTTC. The chain carries TRBV5-4 and TRBJ1-2; D gene ambiguous. This CDR3 comprises 12 residues. V was clipped by 1 base and J by 9 bases, with 10 bases between them. Germline CDR1 and CDR2: SGHNT and YYREEE (reference sequence).

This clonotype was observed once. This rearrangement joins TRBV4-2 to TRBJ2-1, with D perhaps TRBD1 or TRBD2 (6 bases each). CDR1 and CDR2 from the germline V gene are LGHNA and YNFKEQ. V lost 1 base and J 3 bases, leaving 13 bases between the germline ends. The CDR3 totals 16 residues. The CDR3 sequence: CASSQVGAGFYNEQFF. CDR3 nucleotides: TGTGCCAGCAGCCAAGTGGGGGCGGGGTTCTACAATGAGCAGTTCTTC.

The CDR3: CASSRTGANNYGYTF. The CDR3 DNA reads as TGTGCCAGCAGCCGGACAGGGGCTAATAACTATGGCTACACCTTC. The J gene is TRBJ1-2, the V gene TRBV9; 9 bases match TRBD1. V lost 4 bases to trimming and J lost 1 base; unmatched junction nucleotides: 5. This CDR3 comprises 15 residues. The germline V gene has CDR1 SGDLS and CDR2 YYNGEE.

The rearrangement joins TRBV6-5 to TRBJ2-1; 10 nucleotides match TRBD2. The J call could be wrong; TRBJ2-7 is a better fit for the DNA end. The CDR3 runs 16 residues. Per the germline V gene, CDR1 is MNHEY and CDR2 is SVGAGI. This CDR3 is CASSYSRTSGPNEQYF. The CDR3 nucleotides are TGTGCCAGCAGTTACTCCCGGACTAGCGGCCCCAATGAGCAGTACTTC.

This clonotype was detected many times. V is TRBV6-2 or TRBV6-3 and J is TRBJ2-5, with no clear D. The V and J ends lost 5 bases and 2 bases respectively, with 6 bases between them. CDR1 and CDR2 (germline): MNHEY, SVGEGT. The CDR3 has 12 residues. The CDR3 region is CASSAVQETQYF. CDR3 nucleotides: TGTGCCAGCAGTGCGGTGCAAGAGACCCAGTACTTC.

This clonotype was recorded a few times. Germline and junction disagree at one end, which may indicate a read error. The CDR3 sequence: CACSLLDVSSEQYF. In nucleotides, the CDR3 is TGTGCCTGCAGTTTATTGGATGTTTCGAGCGAGCAGTACTTC. V is TRBV27 and J is TRBJ2-7, with unresolved D. The CDR3 totals 14 residues. Germline assignment: CDR1 MNHEY and CDR2 SMNVEV (reference sequence).

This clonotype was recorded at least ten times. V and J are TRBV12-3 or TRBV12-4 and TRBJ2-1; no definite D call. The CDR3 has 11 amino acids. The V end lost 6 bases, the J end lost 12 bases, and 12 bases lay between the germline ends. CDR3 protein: CASSYNKGQFF. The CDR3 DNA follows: TGTGCCAGCAGCTATAACAAAGGGCAGTTCTTC.

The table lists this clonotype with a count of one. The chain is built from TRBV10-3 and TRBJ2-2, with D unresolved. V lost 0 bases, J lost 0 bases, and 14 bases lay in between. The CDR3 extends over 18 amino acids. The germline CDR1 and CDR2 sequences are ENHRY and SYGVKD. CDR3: CAISESRLSTPNTGELFF. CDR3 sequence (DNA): TGTGCCATCAGTGAGTCTAGGTTGAGCACACCGAACACCGGGGAGCTGTTTTTT.

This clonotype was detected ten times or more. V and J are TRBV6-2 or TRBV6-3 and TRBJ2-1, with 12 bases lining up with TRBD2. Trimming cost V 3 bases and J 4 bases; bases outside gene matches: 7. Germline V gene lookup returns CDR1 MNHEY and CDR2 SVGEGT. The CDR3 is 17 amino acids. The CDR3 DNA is TGTGCCAGCAGTTATCGAGCGACTAGCGGGGGTTACAATGAGCAGTTCTTC. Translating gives CASSYRATSGGYNEQFF.

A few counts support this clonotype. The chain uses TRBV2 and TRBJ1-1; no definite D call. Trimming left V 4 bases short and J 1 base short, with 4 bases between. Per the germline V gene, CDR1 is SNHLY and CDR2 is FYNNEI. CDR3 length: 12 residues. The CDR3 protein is CASSGQNTEAFF. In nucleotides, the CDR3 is TGTGCCAGCAGTGGACAGAACACTGAAGCTTTCTTT.

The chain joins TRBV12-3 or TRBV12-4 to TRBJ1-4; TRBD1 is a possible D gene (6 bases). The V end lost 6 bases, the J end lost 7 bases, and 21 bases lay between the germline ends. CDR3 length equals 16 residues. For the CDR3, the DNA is TGTGCCAGCAGCTCAGAGGCAGCCAGGGGAAGTGAAAAACTGTTTTTT. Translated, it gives CASSSEAARGSEKLFF.

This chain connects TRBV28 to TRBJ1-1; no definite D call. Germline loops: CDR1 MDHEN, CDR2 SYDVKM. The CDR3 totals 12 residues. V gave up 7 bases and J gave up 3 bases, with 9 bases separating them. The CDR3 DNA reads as TGTGCCAGCAAACTGGGGTACACTGAAGCTTTCTTT. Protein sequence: CASKLGYTEAFF.

The CDR3 here is CASSLGQGIGNEQFF. CDR3 DNA: TGTGCCAGCAGCCTGGGACAGGGAATCGGCAATGAGCAGTTCTTC. The rearrangement uses TRBV7-3 and TRBJ2-1; TRBD1 agrees at 9 bases. The V segment lost 5 bases and the J segment 6 bases; nucleotides outside the gene matches: 8. Per the germline V gene, CDR1 is SGHTA and CDR2 is FQGTGA. The CDR3 consists of 15 residues.

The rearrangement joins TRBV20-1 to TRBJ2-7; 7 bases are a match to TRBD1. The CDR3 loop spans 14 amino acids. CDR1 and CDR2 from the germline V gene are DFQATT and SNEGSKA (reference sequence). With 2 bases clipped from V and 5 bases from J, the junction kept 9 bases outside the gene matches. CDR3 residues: CSARLTRGLNEQYF. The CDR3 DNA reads TGCAGTGCTAGACTCACGAGGGGGCTCAACGAGCAGTACTTC.

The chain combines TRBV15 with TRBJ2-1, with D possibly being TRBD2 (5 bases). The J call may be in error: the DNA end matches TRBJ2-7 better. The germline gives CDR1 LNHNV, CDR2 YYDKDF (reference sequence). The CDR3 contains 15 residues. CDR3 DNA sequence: TGTGCCACCAGCTCTGGACTCATCTCCTACAATGAGCAGTACTTC. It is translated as CATSSGLISYNEQYF.

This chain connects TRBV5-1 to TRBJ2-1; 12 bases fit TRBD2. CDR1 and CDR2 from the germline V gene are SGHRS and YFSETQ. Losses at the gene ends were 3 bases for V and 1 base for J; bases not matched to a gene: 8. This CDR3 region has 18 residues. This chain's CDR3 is CASSSPTSGGNSYNEQFF. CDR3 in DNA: TGCGCCAGCAGCTCACCCACTAGCGGGGGGAATTCCTACAATGAGCAGTTCTTC.

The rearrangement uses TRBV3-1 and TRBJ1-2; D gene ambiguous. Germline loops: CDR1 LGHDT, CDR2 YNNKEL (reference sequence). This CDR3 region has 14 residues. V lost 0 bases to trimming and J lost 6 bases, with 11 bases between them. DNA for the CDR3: TGTGCCAGCAGCCAAGACCCCAGAGGTCATGGCTACACCTTC. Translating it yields CASSQDPRGHGYTF.

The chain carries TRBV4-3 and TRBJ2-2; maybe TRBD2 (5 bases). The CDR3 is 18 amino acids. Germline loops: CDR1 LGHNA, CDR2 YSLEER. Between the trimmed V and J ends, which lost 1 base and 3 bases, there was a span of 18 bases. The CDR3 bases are TGCGCCAGCAGCCAAGTGTTTCGGGGAGTTCCTTACACCGGGGAGCTGTTTTTT. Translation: CASSQVFRGVPYTGELFF.

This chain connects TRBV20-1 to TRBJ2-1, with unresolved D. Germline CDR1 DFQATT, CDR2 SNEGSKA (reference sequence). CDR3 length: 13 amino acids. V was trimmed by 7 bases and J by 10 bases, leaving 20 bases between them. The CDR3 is CSVLGFSLGEQFF. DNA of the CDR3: TGCAGTGTCCTGGGCTTTTCCTTGGGGGAGCAGTTCTTC.

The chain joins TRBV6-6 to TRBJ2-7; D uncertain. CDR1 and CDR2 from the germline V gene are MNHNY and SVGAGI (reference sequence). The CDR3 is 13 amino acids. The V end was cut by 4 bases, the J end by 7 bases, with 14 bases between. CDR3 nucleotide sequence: TGTGCCAGCAGTTCCTTCTCGTCCGGAGAGCAGTACTTC. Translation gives CASSSFSSGEQYF.

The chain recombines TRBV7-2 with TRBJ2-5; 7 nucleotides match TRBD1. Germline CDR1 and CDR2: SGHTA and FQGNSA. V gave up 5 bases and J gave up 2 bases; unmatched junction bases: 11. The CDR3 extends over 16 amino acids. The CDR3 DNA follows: TGTGCCAGCAGCCGTAGGGGGCTAGTAGGTCAAGAGACCCAGTACTTC. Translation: CASSRRGLVGQETQYF.

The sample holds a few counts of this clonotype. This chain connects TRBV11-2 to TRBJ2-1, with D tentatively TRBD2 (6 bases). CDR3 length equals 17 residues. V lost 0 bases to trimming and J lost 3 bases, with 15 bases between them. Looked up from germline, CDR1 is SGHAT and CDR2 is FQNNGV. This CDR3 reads CASSLERGSFSYNEQFF. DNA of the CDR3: TGTGCCAGCAGCTTAGAACGGGGGAGCTTCAGCTACAATGAGCAGTTCTTC. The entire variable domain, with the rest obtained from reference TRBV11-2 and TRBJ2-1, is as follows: EAGVAQSPRYKIIEKRQSVAFWCNPISGHATLYWYQQILGQGPKLLIQFQNNGVVDDSQLPKDRFSAERLKGVDSTLKIQPAKLEDSAVYLCASSLERGSFSYNEQFFGPGTRLTVL.

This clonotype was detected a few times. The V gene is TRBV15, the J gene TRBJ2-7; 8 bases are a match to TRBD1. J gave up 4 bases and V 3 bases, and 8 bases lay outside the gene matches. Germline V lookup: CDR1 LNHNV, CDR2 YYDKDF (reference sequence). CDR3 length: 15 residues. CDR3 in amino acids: CATSSVLTGVYEQYF. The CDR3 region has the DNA TGTGCCACCAGCAGTGTTTTGACAGGGGTTTACGAGCAGTACTTC. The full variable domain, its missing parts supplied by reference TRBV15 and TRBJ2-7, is DAMVIQNPRYQVTQFGKPVTLSCSQTLNHNVMYWYQQKSSQAPKLLFHYYDKDFNNEADTPDNFQSRRPNTSFCFLDIRSPGLGDTAMYLCATSSVLTGVYEQYFGPGTRLTVT.

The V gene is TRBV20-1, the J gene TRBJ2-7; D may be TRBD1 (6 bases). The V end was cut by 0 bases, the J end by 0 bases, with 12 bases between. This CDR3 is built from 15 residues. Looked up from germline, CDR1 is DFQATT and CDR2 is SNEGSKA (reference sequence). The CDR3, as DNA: TGCAGTGCTAGAGATGGGGCAGGGGTCTCCTACGAGCAGTACTTC. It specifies CSARDGAGVSYEQYF.

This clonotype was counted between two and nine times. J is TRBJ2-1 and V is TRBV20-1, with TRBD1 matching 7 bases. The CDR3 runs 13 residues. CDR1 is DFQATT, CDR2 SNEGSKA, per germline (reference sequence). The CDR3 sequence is CSADRVNYNEQFF. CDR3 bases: TGCAGCGCCGACAGGGTGAATTACAATGAGCAGTTCTTC.